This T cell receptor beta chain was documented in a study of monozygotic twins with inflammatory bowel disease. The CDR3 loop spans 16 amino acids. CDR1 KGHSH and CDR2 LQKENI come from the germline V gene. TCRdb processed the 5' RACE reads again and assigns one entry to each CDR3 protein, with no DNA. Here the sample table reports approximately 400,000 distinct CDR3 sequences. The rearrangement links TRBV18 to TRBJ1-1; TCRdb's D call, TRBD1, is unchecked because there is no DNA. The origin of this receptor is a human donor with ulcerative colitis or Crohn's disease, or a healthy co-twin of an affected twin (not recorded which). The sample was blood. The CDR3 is CASSPPYWGLNTEAFF.